This T cell receptor beta chain was captured in a study of cytotoxic CD8 clonotypes in ibrutinib-treated CLL (dated by TCRdb to 2020 to 2022). Study-level background: The cohort had 11 relapsed/refractory and approximately 14 treatment-naive patients; some 17 were IGHV unmutated. Samples at response were collected after a median of roughly 13 months of treatment, with a range of roughly 6 to 40 months. Every sample from remission and from progressive disease was obtained while the patients were still on ibrutinib. Partial responses were observed in approximately 24 patients and complete responses in 2; after a median follow-up of 68 months, remission was maintained in 14 patients and progression was observed in 12. Cryopreserved peripheral blood mononuclear cells were obtained before treatment, at response, and at either sustained remission or disease progression. On average, each sample had about 260,000 productive templates and approximately 85,000 productive rearrangements. Of the roughly 86 participants in the trial, about 26 had longitudinal samples available. Results and caveats for the whole study, not just this receptor: Public clonotypes were rare and either shrank or stayed stable during treatment, and the rise in clonality at ibrutinib response reflected expansion of private clonotypes. Baseline clonality was found to be higher than that of age-matched healthy donors and was strongly correlated with circulating CD8+ T-cell counts. Clonality increased at ibrutinib response, stayed stable in sustained remission, and fell back toward baseline at progression. Lymph node repertoires were not examined, and the timing of sampling was not matched between patients in sustained remission and those whose disease progressed.

The sample's time point, from its label and the paper: approximately eleven months on ibrutinib. Around 2 micrograms of genomic DNA were extracted from cryopreserved PBMCs for TCR beta library preparation. Longitudinal blood samples from CLL patients receiving ibrutinib monotherapy were subjected to high-throughput TCR beta sequencing. The patients took part in an open-label, single-center phase 2 trial of ibrutinib monotherapy. A MiSeq instrument was used for deep resolution sequencing, which targeted depths ranging from 1 in 1 million up to 1 in 200,000 T cells, with coverage averaging 10x for each clonotype. TCR beta libraries were generated with the immunoSEQ hsTCRB Kit. The authors processed their data as follows. Data were analyzed with ImmunoSEQ Data Assistant and ImmunoSEQ Analyzer, with V, D and J genes assigned per IMGT definitions. Clonality, with values ranging from 0 to 1, was calculated as one minus the normalized Shannon entropy of productive rearrangement frequencies. Only overrepresented clonotypes making up at least 0.05% of each patient's repertoire were included in the public clonotype analysis. Some 14 age-matched healthy donor repertoires from immuneACCESS served as clonality controls. The clones in this table, taken by TCRdb from immuneACCESS, are in-frame only. Not every clone is retained; where verified, under half of the shortfall comes from an unresolved V gene, and the cause of the rest is unknown. That table furnishes V, J and clone size, whereas the DNA furnished D and trimming. The sample profile shows under 150,000 clones; around 93% of them were found once. 10% to 14% of the sample belongs to the ten largest clones.

In its sample, this clone was seen once. Its antigen specificity is not known. No qualities accompany the bases; no much larger clone lies one base away. V trim: 7 bases; J trim: 10 bases; unmatched bases: 8. Taken from the germline V gene, the CDR1 and CDR2 loops are SGHTA and FQGNSA. Its CDR3 holds 14 amino acids, cysteine through phenylalanine. Only the CDR3 DNA is retained, 42 bases long and in frame from the first base. The sequence joins TRBV7-2 to TRBJ2-1; TRBD2 agrees with 12 junctional bases. The sequence was collected from a human donor with chronic lymphocytic leukemia. The source material was PBMCs, sampled after 12 months of ibrutinib treatment. The CDR3: CASNLAGGLEEQFF. The DNA sequence is as follows: TGTGCCAGCAACCTAGCGGGAGGGTTGGAGGAGCAGTTCTTC.